These 30 T cell receptor beta chains were sequenced from one sample in a study of shared clonotypes between healthy human individuals. Profiling relied on immunoSEQ multiplex PCR, and the TCRdb table lists in-frame clones only, not all of them. Among nearly 1 million clones listed, 76% were seen once. Sequenced: memory CD4+ T cells sorted from blood. Indicated subset: CD45RA-negative fraction. The receptors derive from a man in his late teens or twenties in good health.

The chain is built from TRBV11-3 and TRBJ2-7; D is possibly TRBD2 (6 bases). Germline CDR1 is SGHNT and CDR2 is YENEEA. CDR3 size: 13 residues. Deletions cut 5 bases from V and 1 base from J, with 9 bases between. The CDR3 DNA sequence: TGTGCCAGCAGCGCGGGACTGTCCTACGAGCAGTACTTC. Translating gives CASSAGLSYEQYF. Drawing the rest from reference TRBV11-3 and TRBJ2-7, the complete variable domain is EAGVVQSPRYKIIEKKQPVAFWCNPISGHNTLYWYLQNLGQGPELLIRYENEEAVDDSQLPKDRFSAERLKGVDSTLKIQPAELGDSAVYLCASSAGLSYEQYFGPGTRLTVT.

The rearrangement joins TRBV29-1 to TRBJ2-5; D not resolved. This CDR3 comprises 13 residues. Germline V gene lookup returns CDR1 SQVTM and CDR2 ANQGSEA. V lost 3 bases and J 1 base, leaving 9 bases between the germline ends. The CDR3: CSVDSSVQETQYF. CDR3 DNA sequence: TGCAGCGTTGATTCTTCGGTCCAAGAGACCCAGTACTTC.

The chain recombines TRBV6-1 with TRBJ1-3; D remains ambiguous. CDR3 size: 12 residues. Germline loops: CDR1 MNHNS, CDR2 SASEGT. CDR3 in amino acids: CASLRPGNTIYF. CDR3 in DNA: TGTGCGAGCCTCAGGCCTGGAAACACCATATATTTT.

The V and J genes are TRBV6-1 and TRBJ1-2; D unresolved. V was clipped by 2 bases and J by 2 bases, with 9 bases between them. This CDR3 is 14 amino acids long. From germline, CDR1 is MNHNS and CDR2 SASEGT. The CDR3 region is CASSESVRNYGYTF. The CDR3 nucleotides are TGTGCCAGCAGTGAATCGGTCAGGAACTATGGCTACACCTTC.

The V gene is TRBV7-2, the J gene TRBJ1-2; D gene ambiguous. Between the trimmed V and J ends, which lost 4 bases and 0 bases, there was a span of 15 bases. This CDR3 has 16 amino acids. Germline V gene sequence: CDR1 SGHTA, CDR2 FQGNSA. CDR3: CASSSTTAEANYGYTF. Here the CDR3 DNA reads TGTGCCAGCAGCTCGACCACTGCAGAGGCTAACTATGGCTACACCTTC.

The rearrangement joins TRBV6-1 to TRBJ2-3; D possibly corresponds to TRBD1 (5 bases). Trimming removed 5 bases from V and 6 bases from J, with 12 bases in between. The CDR3 totals 13 residues. The germline V gene has CDR1 MNHNS and CDR2 SASEGT. This CDR3 reads CASSPGHSDTQYF. The CDR3 DNA reads as TGTGCCAGCAGTCCTGGACATTCCGATACGCAGTATTTT.

This clone was counted a few times. The gene calls are TRBV29-1 and TRBJ2-7; 8 bases align to TRBD1. CDR1 is SQVTM, CDR2 ANQGSEA, per germline. This CDR3 region has 12 residues. V dropped 5 bases and J dropped 6; count of bases not matched to a gene: 6. CDR3 loop: CSVSDRVTEQYF. The CDR3, as DNA: TGCAGCGTTTCGGACAGGGTCACCGAGCAGTACTTC.

V and J are TRBV18 and TRBJ2-7, with D hard to call. From germline, CDR1 is KGHSH and CDR2 LQKENI. V was cut by 3 bases and J by 3 bases, with 15 bases left in between. This CDR3 is built from 15 residues. CDR3 DNA sequence: TGTGCCAGCTCACCGAACCCAGGAAGGGACTACGAGCAGTACTTC. It specifies CASSPNPGRDYEQYF.

This chain uses TRBV11-2 with TRBJ1-4; 9 positions agree with TRBD1. Trimming at V came to 5 bases and at J to 10 bases, leaving 11 bases not matched to a gene. Germline lookup yields CDR1 SGHAT and CDR2 FQNNGV. The CDR3 contains 15 residues. In nucleotides, the CDR3 is TGTGCCAGCAGCCCAGCACCGGGACAGGGCACAAAACTGTTTTTT. Its protein product is CASSPAPGQGTKLFF.

The rearrangement joins TRBV6-1 to TRBJ1-1; 8 bases line up with TRBD1. This CDR3 comprises 15 residues. Germline V CDR1 and CDR2: MNHNS, SASEGT. V was clipped by 1 base and J by 9 bases; unmatched bases: 10. The CDR3: CASSEGTGFGPQAFF. In nucleotides, the CDR3 is TGTGCCAGCAGTGAAGGGACAGGGTTTGGGCCCCAAGCTTTCTTT.

In its sample, this clone was seen once. The V gene is TRBV2, the J gene TRBJ2-7; a weak D match, TRBD2 (6 bases). The CDR3 sequence is 14 residues long. CDR1 SNHLY and CDR2 FYNNEI come from the germline V gene. The V gene lost 6 bases and the J gene lost 5 bases, with 17 bases spanning the gap. In DNA form, the CDR3 reads TGTGCCAGCAGCTCGGCCTGGGGGAGGAACGAGCAGTACTTC. It translates to CASSSAWGRNEQYF. The full variable domain, rest sourced from reference TRBV2 and TRBJ2-7, is EPEVTQTPSHQVTQMGQEVILRCVPISNHLYFYWYRQILGQKVEFLVSFYNNEISEKSEIFDDQFSVERPDGSNFTLKIRSTKLEDSAMYFCASSSAWGRNEQYFGPGTRLTVT.

The V and J genes are TRBV4-1 and TRBJ2-5, with D perhaps TRBD1 (7 bases). Germline assignment: CDR1 MGHRA and CDR2 YSYEKL. The CDR3 covers 14 residues. Trimming removed 5 bases from V and 3 bases from J, with 13 bases in between. The CDR3 protein is CASSFSRGEETQYF. The CDR3, as DNA: TGCGCCAGCAGCTTCAGCAGGGGGGAAGAGACCCAGTACTTC.

The chain uses TRBV7-2 and TRBJ1-2; 11 bases are a match to TRBD1. This CDR3 region has 15 residues. Germline CDR1 is SGHTA and CDR2 is FQGNSA. Trimming cost V 4 bases and J 3 bases; bases outside gene matches: 4. This CDR3 is CASSSGQGAYYGYTF. CDR3 nucleotide sequence: TGTGCCAGCAGCTCAGGACAGGGGGCGTACTATGGCTACACCTTC.

The chain couples TRBV6-8 to TRBJ1-6; D gene ambiguous. V was cut by 8 bases and J by 7 bases, with 6 bases left in between. The CDR3 has 11 residues. The germline V gene encodes CDR1 MNHGY and CDR2 SAAAGT. The CDR3 loop is CASGGNSPLHF. CDR3 nucleotide sequence: TGTGCCAGCGGAGGGAATTCACCCCTCCACTTT.

The rearrangement links TRBV9 to TRBJ2-1, with 9 bases fitting TRBD2. This CDR3 is 15 amino acids long. The V and J ends lost 6 bases and 2 bases, in that order; junction bases with no gene match: 6. Germline CDR1 and CDR2: SGDLS and YYNGEE. The CDR3 DNA follows: TGTGCCAGCACGAGGACTAGCGAAGCCTACAATGAGCAGTTCTTC. Amino acids: CASTRTSEAYNEQFF.

The chain employs TRBV27 and TRBJ2-5; 7 nucleotides align to TRBD2. The V and J ends lost 5 bases and 0 bases, in that order; junction bases with no gene match: 12. The CDR3 extends over 17 amino acids. Looked up from germline, CDR1 is MNHEY and CDR2 is SMNVEV (reference sequence). This chain's CDR3 is CASSPYKGSGYQETQYF. The CDR3 region has the DNA TGTGCCAGCAGTCCCTACAAAGGTAGCGGGTACCAAGAGACCCAGTACTTC.

Concerning this clone itself: A read error may be the cause here, since a much bigger clone is one base away. V gene TRBV7-2 combines with J gene TRBJ2-2, with D unresolved. Per germline, CDR1 SGHTA and CDR2 FQGNSA. This CDR3 has 13 amino acids. Trimming pared 2 bases from V and 0 bases from J, leaving 1 base between. As DNA, the CDR3 is TGTGCCAGCAGCTTACCGAACACCGGGGAGCTGTTTTTT. The encoded protein is CASSLPNTGELFF.

The chain uses TRBV11-2 and TRBJ2-2; no definite D call. The V gene lost 7 bases and the J gene lost 1 base, with 4 bases spanning the gap. CDR3 size: 12 residues. Germline-derived CDR1 and CDR2 are SGHAT and FQNNGV. This CDR3 reads CASTVNTGELFF. DNA for the CDR3: TGTGCCAGCACCGTGAACACCGGGGAGCTGTTTTTT.

This sequence joins TRBV7-2 and TRBJ2-7; D unclear. The length of the CDR3 is 13 residues. V lost 0 bases and J 7 bases, leaving 10 bases between the germline ends. Germline CDR1 reads SGHTA; CDR2 reads FQGNSA. The CDR3 here is CASSLAGREEQYF. Written as DNA, the CDR3 is TGTGCCAGCAGCTTAGCGGGCCGCGAGGAGCAGTACTTC.

The chain recombines TRBV30 with TRBJ2-5; no reliable D call. Germline V CDR1 and CDR2: GTSNPN, SVGIG (reference sequence). The CDR3 is made up of 13 amino acids. V lost 1 base and J 4 bases, leaving 10 bases between the germline ends. CDR3 sequence reads: CAWSGGRLETQYF. The DNA for the CDR3 is TGTGCCTGGAGTGGTGGGCGGTTAGAGACCCAGTACTTC.

The chain is built from TRBV5-6 and TRBJ1-2; 7 bases match TRBD1. With V trimmed by 4 bases and J by 4 bases, 10 bases remained unmatched. The CDR3 totals 15 residues. Germline CDR1 reads SGHDT; CDR2 reads YYEEEE. The CDR3 DNA is TGTGCCAGCAGCCCAAGGGGAGGGGGCGCCTATGGCTACACCTTC. This translates into CASSPRGGGAYGYTF.

This chain connects TRBV7-2 to TRBJ2-7; D is possibly TRBD1 (6 bases). The germline V and J ends were trimmed by 5 bases and 3 bases, with 11 bases remaining between them. Germline-derived CDR1 and CDR2 are SGHTA and FQGNSA. The CDR3 is 13 amino acids. The CDR3 sequence: CASSTWGRYEQYF. CDR3 bases: TGTGCCAGCAGCACCTGGGGGCGCTACGAGCAGTACTTC.

This clone was seen a handful of times. V is TRBV6-5 and J is TRBJ2-1; weak D call: TRBD2 (5 bases). The CDR3 runs 15 residues. Germline values: CDR1 MNHEY, CDR2 SVGAGI. The V end lost 4 bases, the J end lost 4 bases, and 14 bases lay between the germline ends. As DNA, the CDR3 is TGTGCCAGCAGTTCCGGACTGCATTTATACAATGAGCAGTTCTTC. Its translation: CASSSGLHLYNEQFF.

The rearrangement uses TRBV7-9 and TRBJ1-1, with D possibly matching TRBD1 (6 bases). Germline CDR1 and CDR2: SEHNR and FQNEAQ (reference sequence). With 2 bases removed from V and 1 base from J, the gap between germline ends came to 11 bases. The CDR3 contains 15 residues. CDR3 sequence: CASSLNGQPNTEAFF. DNA of the CDR3: TGTGCCAGCAGCTTAAACGGACAGCCGAACACTGAAGCTTTCTTT. The whole variable domain, remainder taken from reference TRBV7-9 and TRBJ1-1, is DTGVSQNPRHKITKRGQNVTFRCDPISEHNRLYWYRQTLGQGPEFLTYFQNEAQLEKSRLLSDRFSAERPKGSFSTLEIQRTEQGDSAMYLCASSLNGQPNTEAFFGQGTRLTVV.

This clone was observed a single time. The chain has TRBV12-2 and TRBJ1-5; the DNA was not compared with TRBD1, the D call given in the table. TRBV12-2 is annotated as a pseudogene. The CDR3 contains 12 residues. As DNA, the CDR3 is TGTGCAAGTCGCCCAGGCCGCGACATCCAGCATTTT. This translates into CASRPGRDIQHF.

The chain uses TRBV6-5 and TRBJ1-5; D gene ambiguous. The germline gives CDR1 MNHEY, CDR2 SVGAGI. Trimming removed 1 base at V and 1 base at J, with 8 bases between. The CDR3 contains 15 residues. The CDR3 DNA reads as TGTGCCAGCAGTTACTTGCCAGTAAGCAATCAGCCCCAGCATTTT. Its translation is CASSYLPVSNQPQHF.

V and J are TRBV6-1 and TRBJ2-3; D unresolved. Germline lookup yields CDR1 MNHNS and CDR2 SASEGT. The CDR3 is made up of 12 amino acids. Trimming took 7 bases from V and 0 from J, leaving 5 bases between them. The CDR3 sequence: CASTLSTDTQYF. The CDR3 DNA is TGTGCCAGCACGCTGAGCACAGATACGCAGTATTTT.

The rearrangement links TRBV7-2 to TRBJ1-2, with D hard to call. Germline assignment: CDR1 SGHTA and CDR2 FQGNSA. The CDR3 is 13 residues long. Trimming took 9 bases from V and 4 from J, leaving 15 bases between them. CDR3 sequence (DNA): TGTGCCAGTTCTCCTGTATTGGGCTATGGCTACACCTTC. Its translation: CASSPVLGYGYTF.

The V and J genes are TRBV27 and TRBJ1-1, with a weak D call TRBD1 (6 bases). Trimming left V 6 bases short and J 1 base short, with 12 bases between. This CDR3 region has 14 residues. Germline V gene data show CDR1 as MNHEY and CDR2 as SMNVEV (reference sequence). Written as DNA, the CDR3 is TGTGCCAGCAGCTACAGGGCCCCGAACACTGAAGCTTTCTTT. Its protein product is CASSYRAPNTEAFF.

V gene TRBV19 combines with J gene TRBJ2-7; D is perhaps TRBD1 (6 bases). This CDR3 has 15 residues. V was trimmed by 4 bases and J by 3 bases, leaving 16 bases between them. Germline CDR1 and CDR2: LNHDA and SQIVND (reference sequence). CDR3 in amino acids: CASSKAGTLLYEQYF. DNA for the CDR3: TGTGCCAGTAGTAAAGCTGGGACACTTCTCTACGAGCAGTACTTC.